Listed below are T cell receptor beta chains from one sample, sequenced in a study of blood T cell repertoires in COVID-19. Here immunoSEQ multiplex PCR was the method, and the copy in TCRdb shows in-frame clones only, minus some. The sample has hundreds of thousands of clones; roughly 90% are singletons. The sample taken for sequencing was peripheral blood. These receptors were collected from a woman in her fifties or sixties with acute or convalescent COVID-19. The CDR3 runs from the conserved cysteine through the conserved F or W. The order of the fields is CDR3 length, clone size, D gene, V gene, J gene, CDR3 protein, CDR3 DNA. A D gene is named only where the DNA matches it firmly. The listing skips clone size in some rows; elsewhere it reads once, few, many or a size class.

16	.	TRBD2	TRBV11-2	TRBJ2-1	CASSPLVTSGYNEQFF	TGTGCCAGCAGCCCCCTCGTGACTAGCGGGTACAATGAGCAGTTCTTC
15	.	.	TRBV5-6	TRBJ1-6	CASSSGVTANSPLHF	TGTGCCAGCAGCTCAGGGGTGACAGCTAATTCACCCCTCCACTTT
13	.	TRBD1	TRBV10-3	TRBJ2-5	CAISYRGQETQYF	TGTGCCATCAGCTACAGGGGTCAAGAGACCCAGTACTTC
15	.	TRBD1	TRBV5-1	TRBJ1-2	CASSFDGQGGDGYTF	TGCGCCAGCAGCTTCGATGGGCAGGGGGGCGATGGCTACACCTTC
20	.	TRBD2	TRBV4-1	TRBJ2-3	CASSQGPGASGGPSTDTQYF	TGCGCCAGCAGCCAAGGGCCAGGGGCTAGCGGGGGGCCTAGCACAGATACGCAGTATTTT
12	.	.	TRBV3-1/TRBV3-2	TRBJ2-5	CASSLLVETQYF	TGTGCCAGCAGCCTTTTAGTCGAGACCCAGTACTTC
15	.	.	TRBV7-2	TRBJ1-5	CASSLQGLSNQPQHF	TGTGCCAGTTCGTTACAGGGCCTAAGCAATCAGCCCCAGCATTTT
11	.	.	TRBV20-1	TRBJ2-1	CSARGEYEQFF	TGCAGTGCTAGGGGCGAGTATGAGCAGTTCTTC
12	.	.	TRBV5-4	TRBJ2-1	CASSLGGPSEFF	TGTGCCAGCAGCTTGGGCGGCCCTAGTGAGTTCTTC
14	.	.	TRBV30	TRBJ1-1	CAWSVRRENAEAFF	TGTGCCTGGAGTGTACGCAGGGAAAACGCTGAAGCTTTCTTT
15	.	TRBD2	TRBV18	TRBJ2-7	CASSPRLAGGYEQYF	TGTGCCAGCTCACCACGGCTAGCGGGAGGTTACGAGCAGTACTTC
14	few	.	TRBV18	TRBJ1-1	CASSERQGYTEAFF	TGTGCCAGCTCCGAGCGTCAGGGGTACACTGAAGCTTTCTTT
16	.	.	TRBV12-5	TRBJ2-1	CASGPGTAASYNEQFF	TGTGCTAGTGGGCCGGGGACTGCGGCCTCCTACAATGAGCAGTTCTTC
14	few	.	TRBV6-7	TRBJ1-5	CASRRGVGNQPQHF	TGTGCCAGCAGACGGGGGGTCGGCAATCAGCCCCAGCATTTT
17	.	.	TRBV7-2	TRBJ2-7	CASSTQGGSGRTYEQYF	TGTGCCAGCAGCACCCAAGGGGGCAGCGGGAGAACCTACGAGCAGTACTTC
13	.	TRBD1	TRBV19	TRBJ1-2	CASRPVEGAGYTF	TGTGCCAGTCGACCTGTGGAGGGGGCTGGCTACACCTTC
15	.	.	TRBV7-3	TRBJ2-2	CASSLTSEYTGELFF	TGTGCCAGCAGCTTAACGTCAGAATACACCGGGGAGCTGTTTTTT
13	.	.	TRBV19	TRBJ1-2	CASSLGGWYGYTF	TGTGCCAGTAGCCTAGGGGGATGGTATGGCTACACCTTC
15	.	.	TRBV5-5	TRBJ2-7	CASSLMSYSDYEQYF	TGTGCCAGCAGCTTGATGAGTTACAGTGACTACGAGCAGTACTTC
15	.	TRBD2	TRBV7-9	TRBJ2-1	CASSLVAGVHNEQFF	TGTGCCAGCAGCTTAGTGGCGGGAGTTCACAATGAGCAGTTCTTC
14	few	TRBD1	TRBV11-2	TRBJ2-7	CASSLATGAYEQYF	TGTGCCAGCAGCCTTGCGACAGGGGCCTACGAGCAGTACTTC
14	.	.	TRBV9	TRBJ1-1	CASRGQRLNTEAFF	TGTGCCAGCAGAGGACAGAGATTGAACACTGAAGCTTTCTTT
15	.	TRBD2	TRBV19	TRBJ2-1	CASSRGLAGVGEQFF	TGTGCCAGTAGTAGGGGACTAGCGGGAGTGGGTGAGCAGTTCTTC
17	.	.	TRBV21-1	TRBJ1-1	CASPKVGTGRMSTEAFF	TGTGCCAGTCCCAAAGTGGGGACAGGGAGAATGAGTACTGAAGCTTTCTTT
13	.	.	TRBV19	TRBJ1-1	CASRRSTPHHAFF	TGTGCCAGCCGCAGGTCCACTCCCCACCACGCTTTCTTT
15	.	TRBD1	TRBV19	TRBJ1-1	CASSTGDRGNTEAFF	TGTGCCAGTAGTACCGGGGACAGGGGAAACACTGAAGCTTTCTTT
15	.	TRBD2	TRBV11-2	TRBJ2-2	CASSFGLARTGELFF	TGTGCCAGCAGTTTTGGACTAGCGCGGACCGGGGAGCTGTTTTTT
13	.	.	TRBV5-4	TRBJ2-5	CASSLGGEETQYF	TGTGCCAGCAGCTTGGGCGGGGAGGAGACCCAGTACTTC
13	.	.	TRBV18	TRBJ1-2	CASSPPVGYGYTF	TGTGCCAGCTCACCACCCGTCGGCTATGGCTACACCTTC
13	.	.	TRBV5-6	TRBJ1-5	CASSFWGAQPQHF	TGTGCCAGCAGCTTTTGGGGCGCTCAGCCCCAGCATTTT
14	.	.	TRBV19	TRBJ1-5	CASSWGPGNQPQHF	TGTGCCAGTAGTTGGGGGCCTGGCAATCAGCCCCAGCATTTT
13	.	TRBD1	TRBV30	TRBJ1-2	CAWSNRGDDGYTF	TGTGCCTGGAGCAACAGGGGAGATGATGGCTACACCTTC
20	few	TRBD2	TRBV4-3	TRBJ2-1	CASSQDLSTSGRALLYEQFF	TGCGCCAGCAGCCAAGATCTTTCGACTAGCGGGAGGGCCCTTCTCTATGAGCAGTTCTTC
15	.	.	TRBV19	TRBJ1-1	CASSPLQGSNTEAFF	TGTGCCAGTAGTCCTCTCCAGGGTTCGAACACTGAAGCTTTCTTT
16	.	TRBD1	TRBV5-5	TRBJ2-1	CASLSFPGQVYNEQFF	TGTGCCAGCCTTTCCTTTCCGGGACAGGTGTATAATGAGCAGTTCTTC
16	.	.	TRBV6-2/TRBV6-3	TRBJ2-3	CASSPGVWSGTDTQYF	TGTGCCAGCAGCCCCGGGGTCTGGTCAGGCACAGATACGCAGTATTTT
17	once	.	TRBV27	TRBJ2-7	CASSLSGQPKFSYEQYF	TGTGCCAGCAGTTTATCCGGACAGCCTAAGTTCTCCTACGAGCAGTACTTC
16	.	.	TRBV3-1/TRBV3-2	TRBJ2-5	CASSLRSRGNEETQYF	TGTGCCAGCAGCTTAAGGTCCCGGGGGAACGAAGAGACCCAGTACTTC
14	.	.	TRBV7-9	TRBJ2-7	CASSSNTGNYEQYF	TGTGCCAGCAGCTCCAACACAGGGAACTACGAGCAGTACTTC
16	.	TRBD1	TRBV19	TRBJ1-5	CASSMRQGVGNQPQHF	TGTGCCAGTAGTATGAGGCAGGGGGTCGGCAATCAGCCCCAGCATTTT
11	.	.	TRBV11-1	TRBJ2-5	CASSKGETQYF	TGTGCCAGCAGCAAGGGGGAGACCCAGTACTTC
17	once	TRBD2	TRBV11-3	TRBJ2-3	CARTGTSARNSTDTQYF	TGTGCCAGGACCGGGACTAGCGCCCGCAATAGCACAGATACGCAGTATTTT
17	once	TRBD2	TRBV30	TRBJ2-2	CAFLGTSGRPNTGELFF	TGTGCCTTCTTAGGGACTAGCGGGAGACCGAACACCGGGGAGCTGTTTTTT
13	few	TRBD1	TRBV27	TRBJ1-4	CASSLSPTGELFF	TGTGCCAGCAGTTTATCCCCCACAGGGGAACTGTTTTTT
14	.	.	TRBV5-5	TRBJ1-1	CASTLGRQTTEAFF	TGTGCCAGCACCTTAGGAAGACAGACGACTGAAGCTTTCTTT
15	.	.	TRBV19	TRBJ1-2	CASSIGRGLNYGYTF	TGTGCCAGTAGTATAGGAAGGGGCCTCAACTATGGCTACACCTTC
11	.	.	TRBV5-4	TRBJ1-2	CVSSQGYGYTF	TGTGTCAGCAGCCAGGGGTATGGCTACACCTTC
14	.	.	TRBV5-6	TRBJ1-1	CASSSGQRNTEAFF	TGTGCCAGCAGTTCCGGACAGAGGAACACTGAAGCTTTCTTT
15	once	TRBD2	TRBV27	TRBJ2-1	CASSLIAGGYNEQFF	TGTGCCAGCAGTTTAATAGCGGGAGGTTACAATGAGCAGTTCTTC
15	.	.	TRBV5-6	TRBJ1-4	CASSLAPQGSEKLFF	TGTGCCAGCAGCTTGGCCCCACAGGGTAGCGAAAAACTGTTTTTT
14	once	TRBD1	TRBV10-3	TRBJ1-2	CAISEEGAVYGYTF	TGTGCCATCAGTGAAGAGGGGGCGGTCTATGGCTACACCTTC
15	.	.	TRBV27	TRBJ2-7	CASSFSPGTTYEQYF	TGTGCCAGCAGTTTTTCGCCCGGGACAACCTACGAGCAGTACTTC